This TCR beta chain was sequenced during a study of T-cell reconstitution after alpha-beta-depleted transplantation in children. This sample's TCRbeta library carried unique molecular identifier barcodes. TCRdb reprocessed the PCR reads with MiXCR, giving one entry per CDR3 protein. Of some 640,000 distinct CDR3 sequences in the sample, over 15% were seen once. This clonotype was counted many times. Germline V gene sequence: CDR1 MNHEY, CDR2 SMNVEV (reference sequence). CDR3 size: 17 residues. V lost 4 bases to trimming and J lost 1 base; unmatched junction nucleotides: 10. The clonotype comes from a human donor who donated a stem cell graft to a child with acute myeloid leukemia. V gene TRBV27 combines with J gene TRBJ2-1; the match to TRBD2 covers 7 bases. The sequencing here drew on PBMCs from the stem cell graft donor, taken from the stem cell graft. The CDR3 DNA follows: TGTGCCAGCAGTTCCGCCTCAGCGGGGAGGTCCTACAATGAGCAGTTCTTC. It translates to CASSSASAGRSYNEQFF.